The 31 T cell receptor delta chains reported below all come from one sample, sequenced in a study of gamma-delta chains in newborns, infants, children. TCRdb redid the clone calls on the reads with CATT. This sample yields more than 5,000 delta-chain clones, of which less than 20% are seen a single time; around 5.2% belongs to the top ten. The source material was blood. Every receptor here comes from a child who was a newborn, infant or young child, either healthy, febrile or measles-vaccinated (not recorded which).

The V call is TRDV2, the J call TRDJ1; 8 nucleotides match TRDD3. There are 17 residues in the CDR3. Per germline, CDR1 GEAIGNYY and CDR2 EKD. V lost 1 base, J lost 0 bases, and 9 bases stayed unmatched. CDR3 coding DNA: TGTGCCTGTGACACATTAGCGGGGGATAAGGACACCGATAAACTCATCTTT. Protein product: CACDTLAGDKDTDKLIF.

In this sample, this clone turned up a few times. At one of its ends the junction is not consistent with the germline gene, which may arise from a read error. This chain links TRDV2 with TRDJ3, with 8 bases matching TRDD3. CDR1 and CDR2 from the germline V gene are GEAIGNYY and EKD. The CDR3 runs to 19 residues. In DNA form, the CDR3 reads TGTGCCTGCGACACCTGGGATACGAACAGCCCCTGGGACACCCGACAGATGTTTTTC. Its translation is CACDTWDTNSPWDTRQMFF.

For this clone: Being one base from a much bigger clone, this may be a read error. Written as DNA, the CDR3 is TGTGCTCTTGGGGAACCGTGGGGGATACGCGGAAGGGCGGAAGAGGATAAACTCATCTTT. Amino acids: CALGEPWGIRGRAEEDKLIF. This sequence joins TRDV1 and TRDJ1, with 11 bases identical to TRDD3. The J gene comes from matching the DNA to germline here; TCRdb lacks it. V was clipped by 1 base and J by 5 bases; unmatched bases: 18. CDR1 and CDR2 (germline): TSWWSYY, QGS. This CDR3 has 20 amino acids.

This clone has a handful of counts. A read error may produce the germline difference seen at one junction end. Different DNA sequences within this sample yield the same CDR3. In DNA form, the CDR3 reads TGTGCCTGCGACACAGTTACTACTGGGGATAAGTACACCGATAAACTCATCTTT. This codes for CACDTVTTGDKYTDKLIF. The chain combines TRDV2 with TRDJ1, with 7 bases fitting TRDD3. The CDR3 runs to 18 residues. CDR1 is GEAIGNYY and CDR2 is EKD in the germline V gene.

This clone was found a few times. With a much larger clone just one base away, this may be a read error. The chain's CDR3 is CALGAVPLGPAFLNTDKLIF. In nucleotides, the CDR3 is TGTGCTCTTGGGGCCGTTCCCTTGGGACCCGCATTCCTCAACACCGATAAACTCATCTTT. The J gene is TRDJ1, the V gene TRDV1, with D possibly TRDD2 on 5 matching bases. V gave up 4 bases and J gave up 0 bases, with 27 bases separating them. Germline V gene data show CDR1 as TSWWSYY and CDR2 as QGS. This CDR3 comprises 20 residues.

By sample share, this clone is medium-sized. The V and J genes are TRDV2 and TRDJ1; D is possibly TRDD3 (6 bases). Looked up from germline, CDR1 is GEAIGNYY and CDR2 is EKD. Trimming stripped 0 bases from V and 2 bases from J, with 9 bases between. There are 14 residues in the CDR3. The CDR3 DNA follows: TGTGCCTGTGACACCTGGGGGCTAACCGATAAACTCATCTTT. As protein: CACDTWGLTDKLIF.

This clone was seen a few times. The chain carries TRDV2 and TRDJ3; 12 positions agree with TRDD3. Germline V gives CDR1 GEAIGNYY, CDR2 EKD. This CDR3 has 22 residues. V dropped 0 bases and J dropped 0; count of bases not matched to a gene: 11. The CDR3 region has the DNA TGTGCCTGTGACACCTTACTGGGGGATACCCCTCTTAGCTCCTGGGACACCCGACAGATGTTTTTC. This translates into CACDTLLGDTPLSSWDTRQMFF.

V usage is TRDV2 and J usage is TRDJ1; 9 bases agree with TRDD3. The J gene is absent in TCRdb and was assigned here via DNA matching to germline. Trimming removed 0 bases from V and 7 bases from J; junction bases left unmatched: 23. The length of the CDR3 is 20 residues. Germline CDR1 is GEAIGNYY and CDR2 is EKD. CDR3: CACDTVLRQPGDTASSKLIF. CDR3 nucleotides: TGTGCCTGTGACACCGTCCTACGGCAACCGGGGGATACAGCTTCCAGTAAACTCATCTTT.

This clone is medium-sized (0.01 to 0.1%). The chain couples TRDV2 to TRDJ3; the D is unclear. Trimming pared 0 bases from V and 0 bases from J, leaving 8 bases between. Germline-derived CDR1 and CDR2 are GEAIGNYY and EKD. The CDR3 sequence is 17 residues long. Written as DNA, the CDR3 is TGTGCCTGTGACACCGTTGTACGCTCCTGGGACACCCGACAGATGTTTTTC. Protein: CACDTVVRSWDTRQMFF.

This clone was seen only a few times. Germline and junction disagree at one end, which may indicate a read error. The chain is built from TRDV2 and TRDJ3, with TRDD3 matching over 12 bases. CDR1 and CDR2 from the germline V gene are GEAIGNYY and EKD. The CDR3 sequence is 22 residues long. The DNA of the CDR3 is TGTGCCTGTGACACCTTACTGGGGGATACCCCTCTTAGCTCCTGGGGCACCCGACAGATGTTTTTC. It is translated as CACDTLLGDTPLSSWGTRQMFF.

The J gene is TRDJ3, the V gene TRDV2; 8 bases agree with TRDD3. CDR1 and CDR2 (germline): GEAIGNYY, EKD. V gave up 0 bases and J gave up 0 bases; unmatched junction bases: 9. CDR3 length: 20 residues. The CDR3 region has the DNA TGTGCCTGTGACACCGCGACTGGGGGCTGGAGCTCCTGGGACACCCGACAGATGTTTTTC. Amino acids: CACDTATGGWSSWDTRQMFF.

Of note for this clone: Other DNA sequences from this sample encode an identical CDR3 as well. The CDR3 sequence: CALGEQNDVRGLIF. The CDR3 nucleotides are TGTGCTCTTGGGGAACAGAACGATGTGAGGGGGCTCATCTTT. The rearrangement links TRDV1 to TRDJ1; D perhaps matches TRDD3 (5 bases). The CDR3 contains 14 residues. Trimming took 1 base from V and 11 from J, leaving 17 bases between them. Germline-derived CDR1 and CDR2 are TSWWSYY and QGS.

A note on this clone: Given a much more abundant clone one base away, this may be a read error. The V call is TRDV1, the J call TRDJ1, with D maybe TRDD3 (6 bases). Assignment of the J gene here rests on matching the DNA to germline, because TCRdb gives none. Germline V gives CDR1 TSWWSYY, CDR2 QGS. This CDR3 spans 24 amino acids. CDR3 DNA: TGTGCTATTGGGGGGAAGGGGTTATGGAGTTTAATTGGGGCACCGTCCCTGTACACCGATAAACTCATCTTT. Translated, it gives CAIGGKGLWSLIGAPSLYTDKLIF.

A word on this clone: A much bigger clone sits one base away, suggesting this may be a read error. The V call is TRDV1, the J call TRDJ1, with a tentative D call TRDD2 (6 bases). The J gene is not listed in TCRdb, so it was assigned here from a DNA match to germline. The CDR3 has 24 amino acids. Germline V gene lookup returns CDR1 TSWWSYY and CDR2 QGS. V lost 2 bases and J 0 bases, leaving 37 bases between the germline ends. CDR3 nucleotide sequence: TGTGCTCTTGGGGAAGTAGGCATTCCTTCCGACGAGGCTGAAAAAACCTTGTACACCGATAAACTCATCTTT. Translated: CALGEVGIPSDEAEKTLYTDKLIF.

By share of the sample, this clone is medium-sized. The V gene is TRDV2, the J gene TRDJ1; D is possibly TRDD3 (6 bases). V was clipped by 1 base and J by 9 bases, with 17 bases between them. The CDR3 is made up of 14 amino acids. Germline loops: CDR1 GEAIGNYY, CDR2 EKD. The CDR3 here is CACDTVGGSPQLIF. For the CDR3, the DNA is TGTGCCTGTGACACGGTTGGGGGTTCCCCTCAACTCATCTTT.

By share of the sample, this clone is medium-sized. J is TRDJ2 and V is TRDV1, with TRDD3 as a possible D gene (5 bases). The CDR3 spans 23 residues. CDR1 TSWWSYY and CDR2 QGS come from the germline V gene. Trimming removed 5 bases at V and 4 bases at J, with 38 bases between. The CDR3 nucleotides read TGTGCTCTTGGGCCCCCCTGGAGAACTACCCACTCGAGGGATCGACTCGGGACAGCACAACTCTTCTTT. Its protein product is CALGPPWRTTHSRDRLGTAQLFF.

V gene TRDV2 combines with J gene TRDJ1; TRDD3 aligns across 9 bases. TCRdb does not report a J gene; here it was assigned by matching the DNA to germline references. J was trimmed by 3 bases and V by 3 bases; bases with no gene match: 13. The CDR3 runs to 17 residues. Germline lookup yields CDR1 GEAIGNYY and CDR2 EKD. In DNA form, the CDR3 reads TGTGCCTGTGACTCAATGGGGGATAGAAGGAGTTCCGATAAACTCATCTTT. It is translated as CACDSMGDRRSSDKLIF.

Remarks on this clone: A much larger clone lies a single base off, so this may be a read error. The chain recombines TRDV2 with TRDJ3; 10 bases align to TRDD3. Since TCRdb gives no J gene, matching the DNA to germline was used here to assign it. This CDR3 has 21 amino acids. The germline CDR1 and CDR2 sequences are GEAIGNYY and EKD. CDR3 sequence: CACDSASGDTRSSWDTRKMFF. The CDR3 nucleotides are TGTGCCTGTGACTCGGCCTCGGGGGATACGAGGAGCTCCTGGGACACCCGAAAGATGTTTTTC.

V gene TRDV2 combines with J gene TRDJ2, with a tentative D call TRDD3 (6 bases). V was pared by 3 bases and J by 4 bases, with 20 bases between. The CDR3 is made up of 17 amino acids. CDR1 is GEAIGNYY and CDR2 is EKD in the germline V gene. CDR3 DNA: TGTGCCTGTGACCCTTTGGGGGGCCCCCCTGGGACAGCACAACTCTTCTTT. This encodes CACDPLGGPPGTAQLFF.

A remark on this clone: TCRdb assigns this DNA the protein of a much larger clone, which departs from its translation at residue 11; this likely reflects a read error, and the protein shown comes from translating the DNA. The chain is built from TRDV2 and TRDJ1; TRDD3 aligns across 12 bases. Germline trimming cut 3 bases from V and 6 bases from J; bases unmatched to any gene: 7. CDR3 size: 15 residues. From germline, CDR1 is GEAIGNYY and CDR2 EKD. The CDR3: CACDPLLGDTNKLIF. CDR3 DNA sequence: TGTGCCTGTGACCCACTACTGGGGGATACCAATAAACTCATCTTT.

This clone came up once. The V gene lacks a call, and TRDJ1 is the J gene; the table's D call TRDD3 went unverified against the DNA. CDR3 length equals 21 residues. Here the CDR3 reads CACDTLSSNGRDPRYTDRLIF. CDR3 in DNA: TGTGCCTGTGACACCCTCTCTTCCAATGGGAGAGACCCGCGATACACCGATAGACTCATCTTT.

This clone appeared a few times. J is TRDJ1 and V is TRDV1; maybe TRDD3 (5 bases). The CDR3 has 20 residues. Germline V gives CDR1 TSWWSYY, CDR2 QGS. V was clipped by 0 bases and J by 9 bases, with 32 bases between them. This chain's CDR3 is CALGELTSSASTPDGAELIF. CDR3 sequence (DNA): TGTGCTCTTGGGGAACTAACTAGTTCCGCAAGTACCCCAGATGGGGCTGAACTCATCTTT.

V usage is TRDV2 and J usage is TRDJ1, with 8 bases identical to TRDD3. Per germline, CDR1 GEAIGNYY and CDR2 EKD. The V and J ends lost 1 base and 0 bases, in that order; junction bases with no gene match: 21. This CDR3 is built from 21 residues. CDR3 coding DNA: TGTGCCTGTGACACGATTGGGGGTACTGGGGGCCTTAGAAGATACACCGATAAACTCATCTTT. Residues: CACDTIGGTGGLRRYTDKLIF.

This clone came up once. A read error may explain this, as a much larger clone is one base away. V is TRDV2 and J is TRDJ1; 7 bases are shared with TRDD3. TCRdb carries no J gene annotation; the J gene was assigned here by matching the DNA with germline. The germline gives CDR1 GEAIGNYY, CDR2 EKD. The CDR3 extends over 20 amino acids. After removal of 0 bases from V and 1 base from J, the junction contained 19 bases not matched to a gene. This chain's CDR3 is CACDTVGDGGATLRTDKLIF. DNA for the CDR3: TGTGCCTGTGACACCGTTGGCGATGGGGGAGCCACCCTACGCACCGATAAACTCATCTTT.

The chain employs TRDV2 and TRDJ1, with 10 bases fitting TRDD3. TCRdb records no J gene; here it was assigned by comparing the DNA to germline. The CDR3 is made up of 20 amino acids. J lost 0 bases, V lost 3 bases, and 18 bases had no gene match. In germline, CDR1 is GEAIGNYY, CDR2 EKD. CDR3 DNA: TGTGCCTGTGACTATGTCTCGGGGGATACGGGGGGTACGGACACCGATAAACTCATCTTT. Protein product: CACDYVSGDTGGTDTDKLIF.

V gene TRDV1 combines with J gene TRDJ4; D remains ambiguous. Germline V gives CDR1 TSWWSYY, CDR2 QGS. The CDR3 sequence is 16 residues long. The V gene lost 3 bases and the J gene lost 6 bases, with 23 bases spanning the gap. The CDR3 sequence is CALGDRSREDPRSLIF. CDR3 DNA: TGTGCTCTTGGGGACCGTTCCCGCGAGGACCCTAGATCCCTGATCTTT.

This clone was detected a few times. V gene TRDV2 combines with J gene TRDJ1; D is possibly TRDD3 (6 bases). This CDR3 comprises 17 residues. Germline CDR1 and CDR2: GEAIGNYY and EKD. Trimming cost V 3 bases and J 7 bases, with 26 bases left between them. The CDR3 sequence: CACDPVLGYRNVSKLIF. The CDR3 coding sequence is TGTGCCTGTGACCCAGTCCTGGGGTATAGGAATGTCTCTAAACTCATCTTT.

A word on this clone: One end of the junction does not line up with germline, which may come from a read error. Other DNA sequences from this sample encode an identical CDR3 as well. This rearrangement joins TRDV2 to TRDJ2; 9 nucleotides agree with TRDD3. The CDR3 sequence is 18 residues long. Germline V gene data show CDR1 as GEAIGNYY and CDR2 as EKD. The CDR3: CACDTVVTGDTPTAQLFF. DNA of the CDR3: TGTGCCTGTGACACCGTCGTTACGGGGGATACCCCGACGGCACAGCTCTTCTTT.

This clone was observed a single time. Without a V gene call, the J gene is given as TRDJ1. This CDR3 comprises 20 residues. The CDR3 protein is CALWAYFPFCVPPYTDKLIF. Here the CDR3 DNA reads TGTGCTCTTTGGGCCTATTTCCCCTTCTGTGTCCCCCCGTACACCGATAAACTCATCTTT.

This clone was counted between two and nine times. This chain uses TRDV2 with TRDJ1; 7 nucleotides agree with TRDD3. Germline V gene data show CDR1 as GEAIGNYY and CDR2 as EKD. V shed 9 bases and J 1 base; nucleotides not matched to a gene: 13. The CDR3 spans 15 residues. This CDR3 is CAGGPLGASTDKLIF. In nucleotides, the CDR3 is TGTGCCGGAGGACCGCTGGGGGCCAGCACCGATAAACTCATCTTT.

No V gene call was produced; the J gene was TRDJ1; the table's TRDD2 call for D was not verified on the DNA. CDR3 length: 22 amino acids. Written as DNA, the CDR3 is TGTGCTCTTTGGCCAGGGGTGGTTCCTACACTCTGTGTTCCCCCGTACACCGATAAACTCATCTTT. Protein sequence: CALWPGVVPTLCVPPYTDKLIF.